The rows below give T cell receptor beta chains drawn from one sample of a study of blood T cells in healthy people across ages. TCRdb recomputed calls from the 5' RACE reads with MiXCR, one row per CDR3 protein. The sample shows hundreds of thousands of distinct CDR3 sequences, approximately 60% of them seen only once. Sequencing used blood. The receptors were sampled from a man aged 40-55 years in good health. Both conserved end residues are part of each CDR3. D genes are given only for firm matches. Part of the rows lack a size; the others show once, few, many or a class for expanded clones.

d_call	v_call	clone_size	j_call	cdr3_aa	cdr3_nt
-	TRBV3-1	few	TRBJ2-7	CASSPPAARGSYEQYF	TGTGCCAGCAGCCCCCCGGCGGCGCGGGGATCCTACGAGCAGTACTTC
TRBD2	TRBV6-5	-	TRBJ2-1	CASSYSRWTSGRLDEQFF	TGTGCCAGCAGTTACTCGAGGTGGACTAGCGGGAGATTAGATGAGCAGTTCTTC
-	TRBV20-1	-	TRBJ1-1	CSAEGRRTEAFF	TGCAGTGCTGAGGGGAGGAGGACTGAAGCTTTCTTT
TRBD1	TRBV28	few	TRBJ2-5	CASSPQGVQETQYF	TGTGCCAGCAGTCCCCAGGGGGTCCAAGAGACCCAGTACTTC
TRBD2	TRBV11-2	many	TRBJ2-3	CASSFASGRARTDTQYF	TGTGCCAGCAGCTTCGCTAGCGGGAGGGCGAGGACAGATACGCAGTATTTT
-	TRBV7-9	few	TRBJ2-3	CASSHRDLRADTQYF	TGTGCCAGCAGTCACCGGGACCTAAGAGCGGATACGCAGTATTTT
-	TRBV11-3	once	TRBJ1-1	CASGNAEAFF	TGTGCCAGCGGTAATGCTGAAGCTTTCTTT
-	TRBV4-3	-	TRBJ2-7	CASSQETGLTAYEQYF	TGCGCCAGCAGCCAAGAAACGGGGCTTACGGCCTACGAGCAGTACTTC
-	TRBV20-1	-	TRBJ2-5	CSARRDQETQYF	TGCAGTGCTAGGCGGGACCAAGAGACCCAGTACTTC
-	TRBV5-1	-	TRBJ2-1	CASSLAGQLNEQFF	TGCGCCAGCAGCTTGGCCGGGCAGCTCAATGAGCAGTTCTTC
TRBD1	TRBV5-1	few	TRBJ1-1	CASSRGQFDTEAFF	TGCGCCAGCAGCCGGGGACAGTTCGACACTGAAGCTTTCTTT
TRBD1	TRBV6-2/TRBV6-3	-	TRBJ2-3	CASRGTEIYTDTQYF	TGTGCCAGCAGGGGGACAGAGATTTACACAGATACGCAGTATTTT
-	TRBV18	-	TRBJ2-3	CASSPREAESTDTQYF	TGTGCCAGCTCACCACGGGAAGCGGAGAGCACAGATACGCAGTATTTT
-	TRBV20-1	-	TRBJ2-5	CSARKAETQYF	TGCAGTGCTAGAAAAGCAGAGACCCAGTACTTC
-	TRBV20-1	-	TRBJ2-6	CSARGRDSGANVLTF	TGCAGTGCTAGGGGCAGGGACTCTGGGGCCAACGTCCTGACTTTC
-	TRBV29-1	-	TRBJ2-5	CGVEQGQETQYF	TGCGGCGTTGAGCAGGGCCAAGAGACCCAGTACTTC
-	TRBV20-1	-	TRBJ2-1	CSAREDPGHDEQFF	TGCAGTGCTCGCGAGGACCCGGGGCACGATGAGCAGTTCTTC
-	TRBV10-3	-	TRBJ2-3	CAISEPGVTQYF	TGTGCCATCAGTGAACCGGGGGTTACGCAGTATTTT
TRBD1	TRBV6-4	-	TRBJ2-1	CASRANRGGNEQFF	TGTGCCAGCAGAGCTAACAGGGGTGGGAATGAGCAGTTCTTC
-	TRBV20-1	-	TRBJ2-3	CSARDRTQYF	TGCAGTGCTAGAGACCGTACGCAGTATTTT
-	TRBV6-2/TRBV6-3	few	TRBJ1-2	CASTLASGYGYTF	TGTGCCAGCACCCTAGCCTCGGGTTATGGCTACACCTTC
TRBD1	TRBV20-1	-	TRBJ2-4	CSAPRQGLTKNIQYF	TGCAGTGCCCCTAGACAGGGGTTGACCAAAAACATTCAGTACTTC
-	TRBV27	-	TRBJ2-7	CASGRAFYYEQYF	TGTGCCAGCGGTCGGGCATTCTACTACGAGCAGTACTTC
-	TRBV7-9	few	TRBJ2-1	CASSSQDAFFIYNEQFF	TGTGCCAGCAGCTCTCAGGATGCGTTTTTTATTTACAATGAGCAGTTCTTC
TRBD2	TRBV4-1	few	TRBJ2-5	CASSPLSGLAGGTQYF	TGCGCCAGCAGCCCCTTATCTGGACTAGCGGGCGGGACCCAGTACTTC
-	TRBV5-5	-	TRBJ2-1	CASSRNYVDEQFF	TGTGCCAGCAGCCGAAACTATGTCGATGAGCAGTTCTTC
-	TRBV2	-	TRBJ2-3	CASRGAPYTDTQYF	TGTGCCAGTCGAGGGGCTCCGTACACAGATACGCAGTATTTT
TRBD1	TRBV20-1	-	TRBJ1-2	CSASATGERGYTF	TGCAGTGCTAGTGCGACAGGGGAGCGGGGCTACACCTTC
TRBD2	TRBV5-1	-	TRBJ2-3	CASSDAGLAGTDTQYF	TGCGCCAGCAGCGACGCCGGACTAGCGGGGACAGATACGCAGTATTTT
TRBD1	TRBV7-3	-	TRBJ1-1	CASSAQGGTGSEAFF	TGTGCCAGCAGCGCACAAGGTGGGACAGGGTCTGAAGCTTTCTTT
-	TRBV20-1	-	TRBJ2-5	CSTTDRPARETQYF	TGCAGTACCACAGATAGACCAGCTCGAGAGACCCAGTACTTC
TRBD2	TRBV7-2	few	TRBJ2-3	CASSLEGLAGPTDTQYF	TGTGCCAGCAGCTTAGAAGGGCTAGCGGGGCCCACAGATACGCAGTATTTT
-	TRBV29-1	many	TRBJ2-1	CSVLETFGNEQFF	TGCAGCGTCCTAGAAACTTTCGGCAATGAGCAGTTCTTC
-	TRBV4-2	few	TRBJ1-1	CASSQVSGEAFF	TGTGCCAGCAGCCAAGTTTCTGGGGAAGCTTTCTTT
TRBD2	TRBV6-5	-	TRBJ2-7	CASRSSGSSTYEQYF	TGTGCCAGCAGATCTAGCGGGAGCAGCACCTACGAGCAGTACTTC
-	TRBV29-1	-	TRBJ2-7	CSAQKGFDGIIYEQYF	TGCAGCGCCCAGAAAGGGTTCGACGGGATAATCTACGAGCAGTACTTC
-	TRBV6-2/TRBV6-3	-	TRBJ2-2	CASSYSTVRTGELFF	TGTGCCAGCAGTTACTCCACGGTGCGCACCGGGGAGCTGTTTTTT
-	TRBV4-1	once	TRBJ2-1	CASSQLIGTYYNEQFF	TGCGCCAGCAGCCAATTGATCGGGACTTACTACAATGAGCAGTTCTTC
-	TRBV7-2	-	TRBJ2-7	CASRSKAGGYEQYF	TGTGCCAGCAGATCGAAGGCAGGGGGGTACGAGCAGTACTTC
TRBD1	TRBV27	-	TRBJ2-7	CASSRSQGDTTYEQYF	TGTGCCAGCAGTAGATCCCAGGGGGACACAACCTACGAGCAGTACTTC
TRBD1	TRBV2	-	TRBJ1-5	CASSAPGTDNQPQHF	TGTGCCAGCAGCGCACCCGGGACAGACAATCAGCCCCAGCATTTT
-	TRBV14	few	TRBJ1-2	CASSQARLAYGYTF	TGTGCCAGCAGCCAAGCGAGGTTAGCTTATGGCTACACCTTC
-	TRBV7-2	few	TRBJ1-5	CASSQGVQGNQPQHF	TGTGCCAGCAGCCAAGGGGTCCAAGGTAATCAGCCCCAGCATTTT
-	TRBV27	-	TRBJ1-5	CASSLSLGTNQPQHF	TGTGCCAGCAGTTTATCTTTAGGGACCAATCAGCCCCAGCATTTT
-	TRBV6-1	-	TRBJ1-5	CASSKGGYSNQPQHF	TGTGCCAGCAGCAAAGGGGGTTATAGCAATCAGCCCCAGCATTTT
TRBD1	TRBV20-1	-	TRBJ2-5	CSARGSRQGGQETQYF	TGCAGTGCTAGAGGGTCGAGACAGGGGGGGCAAGAGACCCAGTACTTC
TRBD2	TRBV11-1	-	TRBJ2-5	CASSLWTSEETQYF	TGTGCCAGCAGCTTATGGACTAGCGAAGAGACCCAGTACTTC
-	TRBV21-1	-	TRBJ2-4	CASSKSHRQPPKNIQYF	TGTGCCAGCAGCAAATCACACCGGCAGCCTCCAAAAAACATTCAGTACTTC
-	TRBV20-1	-	TRBJ1-6	CSASNAARSNSPLHF	TGCAGTGCTAGTAACGCGGCGAGGAGCAATTCACCCCTCCACTTT
-	TRBV2	-	TRBJ2-6	CASSESGTASGANVLTF	TGTGCCAGCAGTGAATCGGGAACAGCCTCTGGGGCCAACGTCCTGACTTTC
-	TRBV4-1	-	TRBJ2-7	CASSQVEGVDEQYF	TGCGCCAGCAGCCAAGTTGAGGGCGTTGACGAGCAGTACTTC
TRBD2	TRBV19	-	TRBJ2-5	CASRPLSGGPAETQYF	TGTGCCAGTAGACCTCTGAGCGGGGGCCCTGCAGAGACCCAGTACTTC